One and the same sample provided the 5 T cell receptor beta chains below, sequenced in a study of shared clonotypes between healthy human individuals. In the naive CD8 group, cells lacked CD45RO and were positively selected for CCR7, so terminally differentiated effector memory CD45RA+ cells were left out. Assay used: immunoSEQ multiplex PCR; TCRdb lists only in-frame clones, some missing. The sample includes about 870,000 clones, approximately 92% seen only once; the top ten take more than 20%. The source material was naive CD8+ T cells sorted from blood. All receptors come from a man aged 25-40 years in good health.

The sample holds a few counts of this clone. The rearrangement links TRBV5-6 to TRBJ2-1; 9 nucleotides align to TRBD1. Looked up from germline, CDR1 is SGHDT and CDR2 is YYEEEE. V gave up 2 bases and J gave up 8 bases; unmatched junction bases: 2. The CDR3 length is 13 residues. CDR3 bases: TGTGCCAGCAGCTTAAACAGGGGGCATGAGCAGTTCTTC. The encoded protein is CASSLNRGHEQFF.

The chain carries TRBV7-9 and TRBJ2-5, with D tentatively TRBD1 (5 bases). V gave up 0 bases and J gave up 3 bases, with 11 bases separating them. The CDR3 is 15 residues long. Per germline, CDR1 SEHNR and CDR2 FQNEAQ (reference sequence). The CDR3 DNA reads as TGTGCCAGCAGCTTAGCGGGGCCTGGGAAAGAGACCCAGTACTTC. It codes for CASSLAGPGKETQYF.

This clone was picked up one time. The limits of the CDR3 on the DNA are not certain, so only TCRdb's listed CDR3 is given. The rearrangement uses TRBV27 and TRBJ1-5; the table assigns TRBD1, which was not confirmed against the DNA. 16 amino acids form the CDR3, both terminal residues included. Germline-derived CDR1 and CDR2 are MNHEY and SMNVEV (reference sequence). The chain's CDR3 is CASSSSTAFGNQPQHF.

The V call is TRBV29-1, the J call TRBJ2-2; 10 nucleotides match TRBD1. The V segment lost 3 bases and the J segment 6 bases; nucleotides outside the gene matches: 4. This CDR3 is built from 14 residues. CDR1 is SQVTM, CDR2 ANQGSEA, per germline. The CDR3 nucleotides read TGCAGCGTTGAGAAAGACAGGGGGCCCGGGGAGCTGTTTTTT. Its translation: CSVEKDRGPGELFF.

This chain connects TRBV28 to TRBJ2-2; no clear D. The CDR3 is made up of 16 amino acids. Deletions cut 6 bases from V and 0 bases from J, with 14 bases between. The germline gives CDR1 MDHEN, CDR2 SYDVKM. In nucleotides, the CDR3 is TGTGCCAGCAGGTCCTTGGATACCGCGAACACCGGGGAGCTGTTTTTT. This gives the protein CASRSLDTANTGELFF.